The 2 T cell receptor beta chains below come from one sample, sequenced in a study of cytomegalovirus exposure and HLA in healthy donors. PCR used 60 Vbeta primers and 13 Jbeta primers. The table came from immunoSEQ multiplex PCR; TCRdb's copy has only in-frame clones and leaves some out. Of about 82,000 clones listed, around 68% are singletons. The sample was PBMCs. Source of these receptors: a man aged 25-40 years in good health and CMV-seropositive.

The chain couples TRBV2 to TRBJ1-5; D is possibly TRBD1 (6 bases). The V and J ends lost 2 bases and 3 bases respectively, with 11 bases between them. The CDR3 is 15 residues long. Germline V gene sequence: CDR1 SNHLY, CDR2 FYNNEI. The CDR3 nucleotides read TGTGCCAGCAGTGAATGGTCAGGGGCCAATCAGCCCCAGCATTTT. This sequence encodes CASSEWSGANQPQHF. Filled out from reference TRBV2 and TRBJ1-5, the complete variable domain reads EPEVTQTPSHQVTQMGQEVILRCVPISNHLYFYWYRQILGQKVEFLVSFYNNEISEKSEIFDDQFSVERPDGSNFTLKIRSTKLEDSAMYFCASSEWSGANQPQHFGDGTRLSIL.

The CDR3 is CASSVGLAGANEQFF. In DNA form, the CDR3 reads TGTGCCAGCAGCGTAGGGCTAGCGGGGGCCAATGAGCAGTTCTTC. V and J are TRBV9 and TRBJ2-1; 10 bases align to TRBD2. Trimming took 0 bases from V and 6 from J; bases not matched to a gene: 3. Germline CDR1 reads SGDLS; CDR2 reads YYNGEE. This CDR3 is built from 15 residues.